Reported below is one T cell receptor (beta chain). Original methodology: Estimates of nucleated cell counts were drawn from the amplification of reference gene primers. Assay used: immunoSEQ multiplex PCR; TCRdb lists only in-frame clones, some missing. V, J and clone size reflect that table, while D and trimming were determined from the DNA. Here the sample spans around 190,000 clones, 80% to 90% being singletons. The data were taken from a study of blood T cell repertoires in COVID-19. Germline V gene lookup returns CDR1 LNHDA and CDR2 SQIVND (reference sequence). With 6 bases removed from V and 4 bases from J, the gap between germline ends came to 9 bases. The CDR3 extends over 12 amino acids.

This receptor was obtained from a man aged 30 to 45 with acute or convalescent COVID-19. The chain carries TRBV19 and TRBJ1-2; D gene unclear. Material: peripheral blood. The CDR3 loop is CASRGLSYGYTF. Here the CDR3 DNA reads TGTGCCAGTAGAGGACTTAGCTATGGCTACACCTTC.